What follows is one TCR beta chain and its context. What it binds is not known. CDR1 is SGHRS, CDR2 YFSETQ, per germline. The length of the CDR3 is 15 residues. Trimming took 4 bases from V and 2 from J; bases not matched to a gene: 8. These data originate in a study of shared clonotypes between healthy human individuals. Study outcomes and limitations: Among donors, the sharing of clonotypes was expected to be influenced by sequencing depth. A few donors showed sharing of 4.5% to 6% of naive CD4 clonotypes. The generation probabilities recorded for non-shared clonotypes fell below those of clonotypes shared by all four donors.

Sequenced by immunoSEQ multiplex PCR; TCRdb stores in-frame clones only, minus some. Of about 960,000 clones in the sample, approximately 76% were seen once. This chain uses TRBV5-1 with TRBJ1-2; 7 positions agree with TRBD1. The sequence came from a man aged 18 to 35 in good health. The sequenced material came from memory CD4+ T cells sorted from blood. The sample's subset: CD45RA-negative fraction. CDR3 residues: CASSTGTALNYGYTF. DNA of the CDR3: TGCGCCAGCAGCACGGGGACAGCCCTAAACTATGGCTACACCTTC.